Listed below are T cell receptor beta chains from one sample, sequenced in a study of blood T cell repertoires in COVID-19. Libraries were prepared by immunoSEQ multiplex PCR; TCRdb keeps only in-frame clonotypes and omits some of them. The sample records fewer than 30,000 clones, 80% to 90% being singletons. Sequencing was carried out using peripheral blood. The receptors stem from an elderly woman with COVID-19, enrolled during active disease. Both conserved end residues are part of each CDR3.

TRBJ2-2 | TRBV12-3/TRBV12-4 | CASMERIGELFF
TRBJ2-1 | TRBV24-1 | CATSDNRVGNEQFF
TRBJ1-3 | TRBV19 | CASSTGASWDTIYF
TRBJ1-1 | TRBV5-1 | CASSYMTGNTEAFF
TRBJ1-5 | TRBV5-6 | CASSLRGNQPQHF
TRBJ2-1 | TRBV7-6 | CASSPRTSGGPYNEQFF
TRBJ2-1 | TRBV19 | CASSRATWNEQFF
TRBJ1-4 | TRBV5-4 | CASSSGTANEKLFF
TRBJ1-6 | TRBV2 | CASSELSGVTSPLHF
TRBJ2-2 | TRBV5-4 | CASSLLPTSGGAAGELFF
TRBJ2-1 | TRBV27 | CASSIRGNEQFF
TRBJ1-1 | TRBV6-5 | CASTQEGQNTEAFF
TRBJ2-7 | TRBV6-6 | CASKRQGETYEQYF
TRBJ1-6 | TRBV18 | CASSPGADSPLHF
TRBJ2-7 | TRBV5-1 | CASRLQGEDDEQYF
TRBJ2-2 | TRBV4-1 | CASSRLLDTGELFF
TRBJ1-2 | TRBV2 | CASSVRQGSYGYTF